This T cell receptor (beta chain) was recorded in a study of OX40 agonist ivuxolimab in advanced cancers. Study overall: It was ivuxolimab, an agonistic anti-OX40 (CD134) antibody, that patients were treated with. The diagnoses of dose-escalation patients were hepatocellular carcinoma, melanoma, renal cell or head and neck cancer. Males comprised about 78% of the group, whose mean age was approximately 61 years (range roughly 23 to 90). Prior anti-PD-1, anti-PD-L1 or anti-CTLA-4 therapy did not bar entry, and less than 50% had some.

The CDR3 is 15 amino acids. The germline V gene has CDR1 GTSNPN and CDR2 SVGIG (reference sequence). Trimming removed 2 bases from V and 0 bases from J, with 13 bases in between. The method was immunoSEQ multiplex PCR; TCRdb's version includes in-frame clones alone and lacks a portion of them. The sample has tens of thousands of clones; about 90% are singletons. This clone was seen a handful of times. Material: CD4+ or CD8+ T cells sorted from blood, obtained in a trial of the OX40 agonist ivuxolimab. The receptor was derived from an adult with an advanced solid tumor such as melanoma, head and neck, liver or kidney cancer. The V and J genes are TRBV30 and TRBJ1-2; a possible D gene is TRBD1 (5 bases). In nucleotides, the CDR3 is TGTGCCTGGAGTCTCGGGACGGCTACTAACTATGGCTACACCTTC. Amino acids: CAWSLGTATNYGYTF. The variable domain in full, completed from reference TRBV30 and TRBJ1-2, reads SQTIHQWPATLVQPVGSPLSLECTVEGTSNPNLYWYRQAAGRGLQLLFYSVGIGQISSEVPQNLSASRPQDRQFILSSKKLLLSDSGFYLCAWSLGTATNYGYTFGSGTRLTVV.